The 15 T cell receptor beta chains below come from one sample, sequenced in a study of cytomegalovirus exposure and HLA in healthy donors. PCR used 60 Vbeta primers and 13 Jbeta primers. Clones were read by immunoSEQ multiplex PCR, and TCRdb kept only the in-frame ones, dropping some. The sample holds about 97,000 clones; 85% to 90% are singletons and the top ten take about 3.6%. Input material: PBMCs. The receptors originated from a young man in good health and CMV-seronegative.

The genes are TRBV4-2 and TRBJ1-2, with D maybe TRBD1 (5 bases). The germline V gene has CDR1 LGHNA and CDR2 YNFKEQ. V gave up 1 base and J gave up 4 bases, with 16 bases separating them. CDR3 length: 16 residues. This CDR3 reads CASSQGGGGGGYGYTF. CDR3 bases: TGTGCCAGCAGCCAAGGTGGGGGTGGGGGAGGCTATGGCTACACCTTC.

Turning to this clone: One junction end disagrees with the germline gene, perhaps due to a read error. The same CDR3 arises from other DNA sequences in this sample as well. The chain is built from TRBV6-5 and TRBJ1-5; D is unclear. This CDR3 comprises 13 residues. The germline V gene encodes CDR1 MNHEY and CDR2 SVGAGI. CDR3 protein: CASSRWQGQPQHF. The DNA of the CDR3 is TGCGCCAGCAGCAGGTGGCAAGGTCAGCCCCAGCATTTT.

This CDR3 reads CASSLAGGRYEQYF. In DNA form, the CDR3 reads TGTGCCAGCAGTTTAGCAGGGGGAAGGTACGAGCAGTACTTC. The gene calls are TRBV27 and TRBJ2-7; the match to TRBD1 covers 7 bases. The CDR3 sequence is 14 residues long. From germline, CDR1 is MNHEY and CDR2 SMNVEV (reference sequence). Trimming took 2 bases from V and 4 from J; bases not matched to a gene: 5.

The chain uses TRBV6-6 and TRBJ2-7; 8 bases match TRBD1. The CDR3 runs to 13 residues. Looked up from germline, CDR1 is MNHNY and CDR2 is SVGAGI (reference sequence). J lost 3 bases, V lost 5 bases, and 3 bases had no gene match. The CDR3 nucleotides read TGTGCCAGCAGTATCGGGACAGGCTACGAGCAGTACTTC. Its protein is CASSIGTGYEQYF.

The chain uses TRBV30 and TRBJ2-3, with TRBD2 matching 12 bases. Germline CDR1 is GTSNPN and CDR2 is SVGIG (reference sequence). The CDR3 covers 19 residues. The V and J ends lost 5 bases and 4 bases, in that order; junction bases with no gene match: 19. The DNA for the CDR3 is TGTGCCTGGGCGCGCTCCGTTCTAGCGGGAGGGCCCCGGGCAGATACGCAGTATTTT. This gives the protein CAWARSVLAGGPRADTQYF.

This clone was seen a few times. The chain links TRBV14 to TRBJ2-7, with TRBD2 identical over 8 bases. In germline, CDR1 is SGHDN, CDR2 FVKESK. With 4 bases clipped from V and 4 bases from J, the junction kept 6 bases outside the gene matches. This CDR3 comprises 14 residues. CDR3 in amino acids: CASSLGAGVYEQYF. In nucleotides, the CDR3 is TGTGCCAGCAGCCTCGGAGCGGGAGTGTACGAGCAGTACTTC.

V is TRBV6-1 and J is TRBJ2-2, with D perhaps matching TRBD2 (7 bases). The V end lost 6 bases, the J end lost 3 bases, and 11 bases lay between the germline ends. Germline V lookup: CDR1 MNHNS, CDR2 SASEGT. The CDR3 runs 14 residues. DNA for the CDR3: TGTGCCAGCAGGGGAGGGGGGTACACCGGGGAGCTGTTTTTT. This encodes CASRGGGYTGELFF.

This CDR3 is CASSLLGGRMNTEAFF. The CDR3 DNA sequence: TGTGCCAGCAGTTTACTTGGCGGGCGTATGAACACTGAAGCTTTCTTT. The J gene is TRBJ1-1, the V gene TRBV27; D not resolved. This CDR3 region has 16 residues. The V end lost 2 bases, the J end lost 0 bases, and 13 bases lay between the germline ends. Germline values: CDR1 MNHEY, CDR2 SMNVEV (reference sequence).

A word on this clone: Other DNA variants within this sample encode the same CDR3. The gene calls are TRBV6-5 and TRBJ1-1; D might be TRBD1 (6 bases). V lost 8 bases, J lost 1 base, and 14 bases lay in between. Germline loops: CDR1 MNHEY, CDR2 SVGAGI. CDR3 length equals 14 residues. Written as DNA, the CDR3 is TGTGCCAGCCGAGGGGGGGGACCGAACACTGAAGCTTTCTTT. Protein product: CASRGGGPNTEAFF.

The V gene is TRBV5-1, the J gene TRBJ2-6; D ambiguous. This CDR3 is built from 15 residues. CDR1 is SGHRS and CDR2 is YFSETQ in the germline V gene. The V end lost 1 base, the J end lost 0 bases, and 5 bases lay between the germline ends. In DNA, the CDR3 is TGCGCCAGCAGCTTGACAGTCTCTGGGGCCAACGTCCTGACTTTC. Protein sequence: CASSLTVSGANVLTF.

The V gene is TRBV9, the J gene TRBJ2-7; TRBD1 is a possible D gene (5 bases). Germline V gene sequence: CDR1 SGDLS, CDR2 YYNGEE. The CDR3 covers 12 residues. V lost 0 bases and J 7 bases, leaving 8 bases between the germline ends. CDR3 DNA sequence: TGTGCCAGCAGCGTAGGGACAAGGGAGCAGTACTTC. It is translated as CASSVGTREQYF.

The chain is built from TRBV7-6 and TRBJ2-1; D perhaps matches TRBD2 (6 bases). Trimming left V 3 bases short and J 7 bases short, with 13 bases between. The CDR3 runs to 14 residues. The germline V gene has CDR1 SGHVS and CDR2 FNYEAQ. CDR3 amino acids: CASSFPGTLNEQFF. DNA of the CDR3: TGTGCCAGCAGCTTCCCCGGGACTTTGAATGAGCAGTTCTTC.

The gene calls are TRBV6-6 and TRBJ1-3; 7 nucleotides match TRBD1. Germline V lookup: CDR1 MNHNY, CDR2 SVGAGI (reference sequence). V shed 6 bases and J 3 bases; nucleotides not matched to a gene: 5. The CDR3 has 14 amino acids. The CDR3 region has the DNA TGTGCCAGCAGGGGGGACAGATTTGGAAACACCATATATTTT. This encodes CASRGDRFGNTIYF.

The genes are TRBV7-9 and TRBJ2-5; 16 positions match TRBD2. V lost 4 bases, J lost 4 bases, and 3 bases stayed unmatched. Germline loops: CDR1 SEHNR, CDR2 FQNEAQ (reference sequence). This CDR3 has 16 amino acids. As DNA, the CDR3 is TGTGCCAGCAGCTGGGGACTAGCGGGGGGGCCAGAGACCCAGTACTTC. It encodes CASSWGLAGGPETQYF.

The rearrangement joins TRBV27 to TRBJ2-1; 8 bases line up with TRBD1. The J segment lost 0 bases and the V segment lost 4 bases, leaving 8 bases of the junction unmatched. CDR3 size: 17 residues. The germline CDR1 and CDR2 sequences are MNHEY and SMNVEV (reference sequence). In nucleotides, the CDR3 is TGTGCCAGCAGTTCGGGGGTTCAGGGGGCCTCCTACAATGAGCAGTTCTTC. This encodes CASSSGVQGASYNEQFF.